This TCR beta chain stems from a study of beta chain features in type 1 diabetes. General study findings and limits: All four CD4+ subsets of Type 1 diabetes patients contained TCRB CDR3s that were moderately but significantly shorter.

As every portion of the isolated RNA was reverse transcribed, the sequencing read expressed TCRB transcripts. There were about 3.57 million reads on average in the naive, central memory and regulatory T cell samples. The method was immunoSEQ multiplex PCR; TCRdb's version includes in-frame clones alone and lacks a portion of them. Here the sample spans more than 200,000 clones, about a sixth being singletons. With regard to this clone: Its antigen is undetermined.

The V gene lost 0 bases and the J gene lost 2 bases, with 7 bases spanning the gap. The CDR3 is 14 residues long. CDR1 and CDR2 from the germline V gene are MNHNY and SVGAGI (reference sequence). The sample was naive CD4+ T cells from blood. The chain is built from TRBV6-6 and TRBJ2-5; no reliable D call. This TCR was sampled from a young man with type 1 diabetes. The DNA of the CDR3 is TGTGCCAGCAGTTACTCCGTGCATCAAGAGACCCAGTACTTC. Amino acids: CASSYSVHQETQYF.